Below are 28 T cell receptor beta chains sequenced from a single sample in a study of T cells after yellow fever vaccination. One entry per CDR3 protein results from TCRdb running MiXCR on the 5' RACE reads. There are a few hundred thousand distinct CDR3 sequences in the sample; roughly a sixth occur only once, and 17% lies in the top ten. Sample: PBMCs, taken about 5 days after the first yellow fever vaccination. These receptors all stem from a man aged 18 to 30 who received the YFV17D yellow fever vaccine.

This clonotype showed up many times. This chain joins TRBV5-1 and TRBJ2-1; D is possibly TRBD2 (5 bases). The V and J ends lost 0 bases and 6 bases respectively, with 10 bases between them. Germline values: CDR1 SGHRS, CDR2 YFSETQ. There are 14 residues in the CDR3. The CDR3 protein is CASSLVLAGNEQFF. The CDR3 region has the DNA TGCGCCAGCAGCTTGGTTCTAGCTGGCAATGAGCAGTTCTTC.

The table lists this clonotype with a count of one. The genes are TRBV10-3 and TRBJ2-3, with 8 bases lining up with TRBD1. V lost 4 bases to trimming and J lost 4 bases; unmatched junction nucleotides: 10. The CDR3 contains 16 residues. Germline V gene data show CDR1 as ENHRY and CDR2 as SYGVKD. The CDR3 loop is CAISGQGQAGPDTQYF. Written as DNA, the CDR3 is TGTGCCATCAGTGGCCAGGGACAGGCAGGCCCAGATACGCAGTATTTT.

This clonotype was observed a handful of times. The V gene is TRBV15, the J gene TRBJ2-5, with 8 bases matching TRBD1. J gave up 5 bases and V 5 bases, and 10 bases lay outside the gene matches. This CDR3 region has 15 residues. The germline V gene encodes CDR1 LNHNV and CDR2 YYDKDF (reference sequence). In DNA form, the CDR3 reads TGTGCCACCAGCCGAAAGGACAGGGAGTGGGAGACCCAGTACTTC. It specifies CATSRKDREWETQYF.

Only a few counts were recorded for this clonotype. The chain joins TRBV14 to TRBJ2-3; either TRBD1 or TRBD2 may supply D (8 bases each). The CDR3 totals 17 residues. CDR1 and CDR2 from the germline V gene are SGHDN and FVKESK. V dropped 4 bases and J dropped 3 bases, with 20 bases sitting between them. The CDR3 nucleotides read TGTGCCAGCAGCCCCCCCAGGGGGCGGGGGGCTACAGATACGCAGTATTTT. Its translation: CASSPPRGRGATDTQYF. Looking up the rest from reference TRBV14 and TRBJ2-3 gives the full variable domain: EAGVTQFPSHSVIEKGQTVTLRCDPISGHDNLYWYRRVMGKEIKFLLHFVKESKQDESGMPNNRFLAERTGGTYSTLKVQPAELEDSGVYFCASSPPRGRGATDTQYFGPGTRLTVL.

J is TRBJ2-5 and V is TRBV6-2 or TRBV6-3, with D uncertain. The CDR3 totals 15 residues. The germline V and J ends were trimmed by 2 bases and 2 bases, with 12 bases remaining between them. Germline V gene sequence: CDR1 MNHEY, CDR2 SVGEGT. CDR3 loop: CASSYGLTSQETQYF. The DNA for the CDR3 is TGTGCCAGCAGTTACGGCTTGACGAGTCAAGAGACCCAGTACTTC.

This clonotype was seen a few times. The genes are TRBV5-1 and TRBJ2-5; a weak D match, TRBD2 (6 bases). CDR3 size: 15 residues. Trimming left V 7 bases short and J 5 bases short, with 21 bases between. Germline V gene sequence: CDR1 SGHRS, CDR2 YFSETQ. CDR3 nucleotide sequence: TGCGCCAGCGCGGGCGGGGCCGGGCATGCGGAGACCCAGTACTTC. Translated: CASAGGAGHAETQYF.

With respect to this clonotype: One junction end does not reproduce the germline sequence, and a read error may be involved. This chain links TRBV4-2 with TRBJ2-7; no clear D gene. CDR1 is LGHNA, CDR2 YNFKEQ, per germline. This CDR3 spans 12 amino acids. The CDR3 spells CAISPGQDEQYF. The CDR3, as DNA: TGTGCCATCAGCCCCGGGCAGGACGAGCAGTACTTC.

This clonotype turned up a few times. The chain links TRBV18 to TRBJ2-5, with TRBD1 matching 9 bases. The germline V gene encodes CDR1 KGHSH and CDR2 LQKENI. Trimming at V came to 6 bases and at J to 4 bases, leaving 6 bases not matched to a gene. The CDR3 runs 14 residues. The CDR3 reads CASSRGQGLETQYF. Written as DNA, the CDR3 is TGTGCCAGCTCGCGAGGACAGGGGCTAGAGACCCAGTACTTC.

In its sample, this clonotype was seen a few times. The V call is TRBV2, the J call TRBJ2-5; possible D gene TRBD2, 5 bases. V gave up 2 bases and J gave up 5 bases, with 18 bases separating them. Germline V gene data show CDR1 as SNHLY and CDR2 as FYNNEI. CDR3 size: 16 residues. The CDR3 loop reads CASSESGGFRTETQYF. The CDR3 DNA sequence: TGTGCCAGCAGTGAATCGGGCGGGTTTAGGACGGAGACCCAGTACTTC.

The chain employs TRBV19 and TRBJ2-3, with 10 bases identical to TRBD2. After removal of 3 bases from V and 7 bases from J, the junction contained 4 bases not matched to a gene. The CDR3 has 14 residues. The V gene's germline CDR1 is LNHDA and CDR2 SQIVND (reference sequence). This CDR3 reads CASSISGGQHTQYF. CDR3 coding DNA: TGTGCCAGTAGTATTAGCGGGGGGCAACATACGCAGTATTTT.

V gene TRBV11-1 combines with J gene TRBJ2-7, with 8 bases fitting TRBD1. This CDR3 spans 14 amino acids. J gave up 7 bases and V 5 bases, and 10 bases lay outside the gene matches. Germline CDR1 and CDR2: SGHAT and FQDESV (reference sequence). This CDR3 reads CASSIGTGAREQYF. The CDR3 DNA is TGTGCCAGCAGCATCGGGACAGGAGCTAGGGAGCAGTACTTC.

The rearrangement uses TRBV4-3 and TRBJ1-4, with D unresolved. Between the trimmed V and J ends, which lost 3 bases and 6 bases, there was a span of 20 bases. The length of the CDR3 is 17 residues. Germline assignment: CDR1 LGHNA and CDR2 YSLEER. CDR3 sequence (DNA): TGCGCCAGCAGCCAGACGGAAGCCCGCAGTGTAGATGAAAAACTGTTTTTT. Translating gives CASSQTEARSVDEKLFF.

This chain links TRBV7-2 with TRBJ1-2; D is ambiguous. The germline V gene encodes CDR1 SGHTA and CDR2 FQGNSA. The CDR3 is 13 amino acids. Trimming took 1 base from V and 4 from J, leaving 7 bases between them. The CDR3 here is CASSLVQIYGYTF. In DNA, the CDR3 is TGTGCCAGCAGCTTAGTTCAGATCTATGGCTACACCTTC.

The V and J genes are TRBV9 and TRBJ2-3, with 8 nucleotides matching TRBD2. The CDR3 is 16 residues long. V shed 1 base, J shed 3 bases, and the junction held 7 bases outside the gene matches. CDR1 and CDR2 from the germline V gene are SGDLS and YYNGEE. This CDR3 reads CASSVILGGGTDTQYF. The CDR3, as DNA: TGTGCCAGCAGCGTAATTCTAGGCGGGGGGACAGATACGCAGTATTTT.

This clonotype was detected a few times. For the CDR3, the DNA is TGTGCCAGCAGCCCCCGGGACGACAACACCGGGGAGCTGTTTTTT. Translating gives CASSPRDDNTGELFF. The chain carries TRBV7-3 and TRBJ2-2; D may match TRBD1 or TRBD2 (5 bases each). V lost 5 bases and J 2 bases, leaving 12 bases between the germline ends. This CDR3 contains 15 residues. Germline CDR1 is SGHTA and CDR2 is FQGTGA.

The V and J genes are TRBV12-3 or TRBV12-4 and TRBJ2-7; D is uncertain. Trimming removed 8 bases at V and 1 base at J, with 12 bases between. The CDR3 has 13 residues. CDR3 nucleotide sequence: TGTGCCAGCGGAAGGACGGAGTCCTACGAGCAGTACTTC. It specifies CASGRTESYEQYF.

The CDR3 nucleotides read TGTGCCAGCAGCTGGGTTTGGGAGCGGGGGTCCTTCGATGAGCAGTTCTTC. Its translation is CASSWVWERGSFDEQFF. This chain uses TRBV7-9 with TRBJ2-1; 8 bases are shared with TRBD2. This CDR3 contains 17 residues. The J segment lost 8 bases and the V segment lost 4 bases, leaving 16 bases of the junction unmatched. CDR1 is SEHNR and CDR2 is FQNEAQ in the germline V gene (reference sequence). The complete variable domain, with remaining parts taken from reference TRBV7-9 and TRBJ2-1, reads DTGVSQNPRHKITKRGQNVTFRCDPISEHNRLYWYRQTLGQGPEFLTYFQNEAQLEKSRLLSDRFSAERPKGSFSTLEIQRTEQGDSAMYLCASSWVWERGSFDEQFFGPGTRLTVL.

There are many counts of this clonotype. The J gene is TRBJ1-5, the V gene TRBV12-3 or TRBV12-4; possibly TRBD1 for D (6 bases). CDR3 length: 13 residues. V was shortened by 3 bases and J by 7 bases, with 10 bases between the two germline ends. CDR3 in DNA: TGTGCCAGCAGTTTTGGCAGGGGACAGCCCCAGCATTTT. Translating gives CASSFGRGQPQHF.

The chain has TRBV6-2 or TRBV6-3 and TRBJ1-5, with TRBD1 identical over 7 bases. Germline lookup yields CDR1 MNHEY and CDR2 SVGEGT. The CDR3 spans 17 residues. V lost 5 bases to trimming and J lost 0 bases; unmatched junction nucleotides: 10. CDR3 residues: CASSPDRDYVSNQPQHF. Written as DNA, the CDR3 is TGTGCCAGCAGTCCCGACAGGGATTACGTTAGCAATCAGCCCCAGCATTTT.

The sample holds many counts of this clonotype. The chain joins TRBV7-8 to TRBJ1-3; a possible D gene is TRBD1 (5 bases). Germline V gene data show CDR1 as SGHVS and CDR2 as FQNEAQ. This CDR3 region has 15 residues. V shed 1 base and J shed 2 bases, with 9 bases lying between them. As DNA, the CDR3 is TGTGCCAGCAGCTTAGTTCAGGGAACTGGAAACACCATATATTTT. It yields the protein CASSLVQGTGNTIYF.

This clonotype was seen more than once but under ten times. The chain employs TRBV29-1 and TRBJ1-4; D is unclear. The ends were cut back, 2 bases at V and 3 bases at J, with 10 bases in the middle. This CDR3 has 14 amino acids. Germline CDR1 is SQVTM and CDR2 is ANQGSEA. The CDR3 protein is CSVERAGANEKLFF. Here the CDR3 DNA reads TGCAGCGTTGAACGGGCCGGAGCTAATGAAAAACTGTTTTTT.

This clonotype turned up a few times. The V and J genes are TRBV10-3 and TRBJ2-5; TRBD1 matches 7 bases. J lost 1 base, V lost 11 bases, and 7 bases had no gene match. CDR1 ENHRY and CDR2 SYGVKD come from the germline V gene. The CDR3 runs 13 residues. CDR3 protein: CASADRVQETQYF. In nucleotides, the CDR3 is TGTGCCTCCGCCGACAGGGTCCAAGAGACCCAGTACTTC.

This chain connects TRBV24-1 to TRBJ2-5; tentatively, D is TRBD1 (5 bases). The length of the CDR3 is 14 residues. Trimming removed 2 bases from V and 5 bases from J, with 11 bases in between. Germline V gene data show CDR1 as KGHDR and CDR2 as SFDVKD. The CDR3 sequence: CATSDSQGAETQYF. CDR3 nucleotides: TGTGCCACCAGTGATTCCCAGGGCGCCGAGACCCAGTACTTC.

The chain combines TRBV6-1 with TRBJ2-3, with 8 bases identical to TRBD2. V was pared by 6 bases and J by 5 bases, with 19 bases of the junction left unmatched. Germline V lookup: CDR1 MNHNS, CDR2 SASEGT. The length of the CDR3 is 18 residues. CDR3 in amino acids: CASSREAIRRGAGDTQYF. The DNA of the CDR3 is TGTGCCAGCAGCCGGGAAGCAATAAGGCGGGGGGCCGGAGATACGCAGTATTTT.

This clonotype has just a few counts. J is TRBJ2-2 and V is TRBV12-3 or TRBV12-4, with a tentative D call TRBD2 (5 bases). This CDR3 has 15 amino acids. The V end was cut by 11 bases, the J end by 1 base, with 17 bases between. The CDR3 DNA is TGTGCCTGCCCCGGGGTAGCGAGGAACACCGGGGAGCTGTTTTTT. It is translated as CACPGVARNTGELFF.

This clonotype was detected only a few times. V usage is TRBV20-1 and J usage is TRBJ2-7, with no clear D. V was pared by 3 bases and J by 2 bases, with 8 bases between. The CDR3 consists of 12 residues. Germline assignment: CDR1 DFQATT and CDR2 SNEGSKA (reference sequence). Written as DNA, the CDR3 is TGCAGTGCTAGGGACGTCACCTACGAGCAGTACGTC. This sequence encodes CSARDVTYEQYV.

The CDR3 coding sequence is TGCAGTGCACCCCGGGACAGGGCAATGGGCGAGCAGTACTTC. Translated: CSAPRDRAMGEQYF. The chain combines TRBV20-1 with TRBJ2-7, with 9 bases fitting TRBD1. Trimming at V came to 6 bases and at J to 6 bases, leaving 12 bases not matched to a gene. Germline V gene sequence: CDR1 DFQATT, CDR2 SNEGSKA (reference sequence). The CDR3 loop spans 14 amino acids.

In DNA form, the CDR3 reads TGCGCCAGCAGCCAAGGGCTAGCGTGGAACGGGGAGCTGTTTTTT. Protein product: CASSQGLAWNGELFF. This chain uses TRBV4-1 with TRBJ2-2; TRBD2 is a possible D gene (6 bases). Germline CDR1 and CDR2: MGHRA and YSYEKL. Trimming pared 1 base from V and 7 bases from J, leaving 13 bases between. The CDR3 is 15 amino acids.